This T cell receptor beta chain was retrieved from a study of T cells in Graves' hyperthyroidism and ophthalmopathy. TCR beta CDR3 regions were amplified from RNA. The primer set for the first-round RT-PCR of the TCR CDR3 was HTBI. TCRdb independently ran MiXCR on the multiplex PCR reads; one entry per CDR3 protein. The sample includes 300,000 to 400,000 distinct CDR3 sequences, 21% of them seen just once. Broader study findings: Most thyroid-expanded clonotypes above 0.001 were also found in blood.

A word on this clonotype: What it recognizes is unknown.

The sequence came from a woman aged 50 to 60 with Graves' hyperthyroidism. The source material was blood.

The CDR3, as DNA: TGTGCCAGCAGCTTATCTGCGATCCACAATGAGCAGTTCTTC. It is translated as CASSLSAIHNEQFF. The J gene is TRBJ2-1, the V gene TRBV7-2, with D unclear. The ends were cut back, 2 bases at V and 5 bases at J, with 10 bases in the middle. Germline loops: CDR1 SGHTA, CDR2 FQGNSA. CDR3 size: 14 residues.